This entry lists 6 T cell receptor beta chains sequenced from one sample in a study of blood T cell repertoires in COVID-19. TCRdb's table, derived via immunoSEQ multiplex PCR, lists solely in-frame clones and lacks some. The sample includes under 85,000 clones, approximately 84% of them seen just once. Source material: peripheral blood. Receptors originate from a man between 40 and 49 years old with COVID-19, enrolled during active disease.

The chain combines TRBV5-1 with TRBJ1-5; maybe TRBD1 (6 bases). The V end lost 6 bases, the J end lost 5 bases, and 15 bases lay between the germline ends. Germline CDR1 reads SGHRS; CDR2 reads YFSETQ. CDR3 length equals 14 residues. DNA of the CDR3: TGCGCCAGCACCATCAGGGGTAAGGATCAGCCCCAGCATTTT. Encoded protein: CASTIRGKDQPQHF.

This rearrangement joins TRBV11-2 to TRBJ2-6, with a weak D call TRBD1 (6 bases). The CDR3 length is 15 residues. From germline, CDR1 is SGHAT and CDR2 FQNNGV. V shed 4 bases and J shed 3 bases, with 10 bases lying between them. This chain's CDR3 is CASSSLRGGANVLTF. The CDR3, as DNA: TGTGCCAGCAGCTCCCTCAGGGGTGGGGCCAACGTCCTGACTTTC.

The CDR3 loop is CASSVAGGPGEQYF. CDR3 nucleotide sequence: TGTGCCAGCAGCGTAGCGGGGGGGCCAGGCGAGCAGTACTTC. The chain joins TRBV9 to TRBJ2-7, with 8 positions matching TRBD2. The CDR3 has 14 amino acids. Germline values: CDR1 SGDLS, CDR2 YYNGEE. V was pared by 0 bases and J by 6 bases, with 5 bases of the junction left unmatched. Looking up the rest from reference TRBV9 and TRBJ2-7 gives the full variable domain: DSGVTQTPKHLITATGQRVTLRCSPRSGDLSVYWYQQSLDQGLQFLIQYYNGEERAKGNILERFSAQQFPDLHSELNLSSLELGDSALYFCASSVAGGPGEQYFGPGTRLTVT.

The chain is built from TRBV5-6 and TRBJ1-2; TRBD1 is a possible D gene (6 bases). Trimming took 4 bases from V and 6 from J, leaving 16 bases between them. Germline V gene lookup returns CDR1 SGHDT and CDR2 YYEEEE. The CDR3 is made up of 14 amino acids. Here the CDR3 DNA reads TGTGCCAGCAGCGGCCAACGGGGGGCCGATGGCTACACCTTC. Its translation is CASSGQRGADGYTF.

This chain links TRBV13 with TRBJ2-5; 7 bases are shared with TRBD2. Germline V gene lookup returns CDR1 PRHDT and CDR2 FYEKMQ (reference sequence). J was trimmed by 0 bases and V by 0 bases; bases with no gene match: 4. This CDR3 comprises 16 residues. CDR3 DNA sequence: TGTGCCAGCAGCTTAGGTGGCGGGGGAGACCAAGAGACCCAGTACTTC. It is translated as CASSLGGGGDQETQYF.

This clone occurred once. The chain has TRBV25-1 and TRBJ1-6, with D perhaps TRBD1 (6 bases). Trimming removed 3 bases from V and 10 bases from J, with 13 bases in between. The V gene's germline CDR1 is MGHDK and CDR2 SYGVNS. The CDR3 sequence is 14 residues long. The CDR3 is CASSDPQGSSPLHF. The DNA for the CDR3 is TGTGCCAGCAGTGACCCCCAGGGGAGCTCACCCCTCCACTTT.